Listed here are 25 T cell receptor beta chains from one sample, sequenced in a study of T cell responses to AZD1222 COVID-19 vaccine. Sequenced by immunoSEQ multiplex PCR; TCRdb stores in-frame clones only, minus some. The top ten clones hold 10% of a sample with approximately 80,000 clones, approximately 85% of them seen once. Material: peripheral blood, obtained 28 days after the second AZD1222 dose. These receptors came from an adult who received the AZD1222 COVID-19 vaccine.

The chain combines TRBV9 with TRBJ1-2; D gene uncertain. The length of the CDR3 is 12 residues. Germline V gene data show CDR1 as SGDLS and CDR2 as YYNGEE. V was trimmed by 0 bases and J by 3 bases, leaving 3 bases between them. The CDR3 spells CASSVDDYGYTF. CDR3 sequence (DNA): TGTGCCAGCAGCGTAGACGACTATGGCTACACCTTC. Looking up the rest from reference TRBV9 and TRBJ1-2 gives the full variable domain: DSGVTQTPKHLITATGQRVTLRCSPRSGDLSVYWYQQSLDQGLQFLIQYYNGEERAKGNILERFSAQQFPDLHSELNLSSLELGDSALYFCASSVDDYGYTFGSGTRLTVV.

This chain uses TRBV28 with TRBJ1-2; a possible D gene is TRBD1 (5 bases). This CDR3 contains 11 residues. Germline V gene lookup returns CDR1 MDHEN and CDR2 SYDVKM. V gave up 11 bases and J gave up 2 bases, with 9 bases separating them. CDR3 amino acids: CAGRDNYGYTF. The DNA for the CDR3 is TGTGCCGGGAGGGACAACTATGGCTACACCTTC.

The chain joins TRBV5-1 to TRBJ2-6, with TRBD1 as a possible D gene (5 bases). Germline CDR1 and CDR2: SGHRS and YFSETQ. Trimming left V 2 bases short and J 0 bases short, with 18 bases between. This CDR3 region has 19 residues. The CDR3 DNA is TGCGCCAGCAGCTTCGAAGGCAGGGTAACACTCTCTGGGGCCAACGTCCTGACTTTC. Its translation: CASSFEGRVTLSGANVLTF.

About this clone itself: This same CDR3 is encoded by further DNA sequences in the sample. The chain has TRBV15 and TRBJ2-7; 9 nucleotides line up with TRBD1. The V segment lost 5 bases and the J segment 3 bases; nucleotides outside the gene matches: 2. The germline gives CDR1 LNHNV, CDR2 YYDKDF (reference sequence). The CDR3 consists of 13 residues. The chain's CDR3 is CATSPGQGYEQYF. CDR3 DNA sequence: TGTGCCACCAGCCCGGGACAGGGCTACGAGCAGTACTTC.

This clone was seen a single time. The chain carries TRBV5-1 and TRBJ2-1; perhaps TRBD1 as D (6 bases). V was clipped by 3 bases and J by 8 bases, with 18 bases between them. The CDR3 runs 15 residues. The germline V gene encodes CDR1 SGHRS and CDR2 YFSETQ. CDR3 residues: CASSWTVSAIDEQFF. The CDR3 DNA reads TGCGCCAGCAGCTGGACAGTATCCGCCATCGATGAGCAGTTCTTC.

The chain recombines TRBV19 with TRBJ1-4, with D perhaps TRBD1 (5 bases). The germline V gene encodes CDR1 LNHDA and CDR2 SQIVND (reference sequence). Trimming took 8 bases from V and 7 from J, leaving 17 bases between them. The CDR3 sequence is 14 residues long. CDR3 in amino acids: CASCRGDLAEKLFF. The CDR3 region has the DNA TGTGCCAGTTGCCGGGGGGACCTGGCTGAAAAACTGTTTTTT.

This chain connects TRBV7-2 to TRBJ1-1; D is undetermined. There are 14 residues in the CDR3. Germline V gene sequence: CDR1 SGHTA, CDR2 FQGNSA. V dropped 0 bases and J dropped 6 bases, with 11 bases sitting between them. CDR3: CASSLASGSAEAFF. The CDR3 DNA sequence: TGTGCCAGCAGCTTAGCTTCGGGGAGCGCTGAAGCTTTCTTT.

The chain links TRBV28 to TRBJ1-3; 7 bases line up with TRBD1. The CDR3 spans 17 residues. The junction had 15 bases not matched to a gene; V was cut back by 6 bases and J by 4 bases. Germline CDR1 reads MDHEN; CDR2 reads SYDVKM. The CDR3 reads CASRSVGGTVIGNTIYF. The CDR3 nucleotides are TGTGCCAGCAGATCAGTCGGGGGGACAGTAATAGGAAACACCATATATTTT. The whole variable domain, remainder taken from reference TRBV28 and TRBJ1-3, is DVKVTQSSRYLVKRTGEKVFLECVQDMDHENMFWYRQDPGLGLRLIYFSYDVKMKEKGDIPEGYSVSREKKERFSLILESASTNQTSMYLCASRSVGGTVIGNTIYFGEGSWLTVV.

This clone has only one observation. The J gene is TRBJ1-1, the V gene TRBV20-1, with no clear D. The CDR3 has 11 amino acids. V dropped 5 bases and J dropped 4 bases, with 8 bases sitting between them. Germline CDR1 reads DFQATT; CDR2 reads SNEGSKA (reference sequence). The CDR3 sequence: CSASTPTEAFF. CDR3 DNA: TGCAGTGCTTCGACCCCCACTGAAGCTTTCTTT.

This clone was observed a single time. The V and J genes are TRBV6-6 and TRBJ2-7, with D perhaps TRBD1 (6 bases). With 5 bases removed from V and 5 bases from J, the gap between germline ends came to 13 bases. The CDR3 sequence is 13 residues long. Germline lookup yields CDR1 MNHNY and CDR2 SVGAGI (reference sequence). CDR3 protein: CASSLTTGNEQYF. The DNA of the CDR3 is TGTGCCAGCAGTCTAACTACAGGGAACGAGCAGTACTTC.

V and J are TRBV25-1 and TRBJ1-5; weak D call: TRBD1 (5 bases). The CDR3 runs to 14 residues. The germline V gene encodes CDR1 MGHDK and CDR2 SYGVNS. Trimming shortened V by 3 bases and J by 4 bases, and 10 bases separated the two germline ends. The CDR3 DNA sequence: TGTGCCAGCAGTGACCCCGGGGGGAATCAGCCCCAGCATTTT. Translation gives CASSDPGGNQPQHF.

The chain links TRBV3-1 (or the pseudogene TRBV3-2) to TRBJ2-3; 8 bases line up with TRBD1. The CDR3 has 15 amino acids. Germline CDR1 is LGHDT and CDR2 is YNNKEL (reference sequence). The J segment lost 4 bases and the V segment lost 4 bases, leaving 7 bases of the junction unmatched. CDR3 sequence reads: CASSPAGGAADTQYF. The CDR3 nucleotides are TGTGCCAGCAGCCCTGCAGGGGGCGCGGCAGATACGCAGTATTTT.

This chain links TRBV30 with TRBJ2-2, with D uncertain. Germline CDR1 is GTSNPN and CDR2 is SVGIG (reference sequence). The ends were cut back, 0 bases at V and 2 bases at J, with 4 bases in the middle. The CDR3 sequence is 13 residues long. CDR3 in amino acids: CAWSVLNTGELFF. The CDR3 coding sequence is TGTGCCTGGAGTGTCTTAAACACCGGGGAGCTGTTTTTT.

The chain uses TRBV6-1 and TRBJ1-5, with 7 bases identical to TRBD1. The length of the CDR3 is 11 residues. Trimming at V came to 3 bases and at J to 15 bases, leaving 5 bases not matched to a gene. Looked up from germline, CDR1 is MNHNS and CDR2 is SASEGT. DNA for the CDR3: TGTGCCAGCAGTGATCAGGGGGGATGGCATTTT. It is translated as CASSDQGGWHF.

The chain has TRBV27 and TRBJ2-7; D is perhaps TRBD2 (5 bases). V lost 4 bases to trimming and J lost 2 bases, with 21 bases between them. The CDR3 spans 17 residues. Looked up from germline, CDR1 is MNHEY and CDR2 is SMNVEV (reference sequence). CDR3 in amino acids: CASSSKFGREVPYEQYF. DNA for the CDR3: TGTGCCAGCAGTTCAAAATTCGGACGGGAAGTCCCCTACGAGCAGTACTTC.

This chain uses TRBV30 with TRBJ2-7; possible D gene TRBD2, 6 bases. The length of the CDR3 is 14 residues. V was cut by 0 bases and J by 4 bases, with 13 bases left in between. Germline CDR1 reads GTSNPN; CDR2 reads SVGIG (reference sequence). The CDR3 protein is CAWSVGGEQYEQYF. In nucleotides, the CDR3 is TGTGCCTGGAGTGTAGGAGGGGAACAGTACGAGCAGTACTTC.

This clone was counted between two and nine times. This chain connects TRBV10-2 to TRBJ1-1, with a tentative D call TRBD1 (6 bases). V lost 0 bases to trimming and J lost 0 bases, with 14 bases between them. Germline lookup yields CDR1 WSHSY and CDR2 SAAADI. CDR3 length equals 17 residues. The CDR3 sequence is CASSESWGQGLNTEAFF. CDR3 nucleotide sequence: TGCGCCAGCAGTGAGTCGTGGGGGCAGGGACTGAACACTGAAGCTTTCTTT.

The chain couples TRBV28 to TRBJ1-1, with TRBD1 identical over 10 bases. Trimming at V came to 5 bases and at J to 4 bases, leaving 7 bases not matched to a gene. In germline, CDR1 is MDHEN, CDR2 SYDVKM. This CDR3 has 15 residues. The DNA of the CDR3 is TGTGCCAGCAGTGAGCCCCGGACAGGGGGCACTGAAGCTTTCTTT. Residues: CASSEPRTGGTEAFF.

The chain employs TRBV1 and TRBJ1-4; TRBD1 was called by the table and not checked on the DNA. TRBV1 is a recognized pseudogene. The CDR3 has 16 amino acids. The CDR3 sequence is CTSSQDYGQGRKKLFF. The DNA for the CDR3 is TGCACCAGCAGCCAAGATTACGGACAGGGGCGGAAAAAACTGTTTTTT.

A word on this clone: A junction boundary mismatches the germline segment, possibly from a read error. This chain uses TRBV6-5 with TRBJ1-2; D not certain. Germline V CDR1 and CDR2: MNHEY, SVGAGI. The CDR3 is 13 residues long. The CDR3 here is CASSDSLRYGYTF. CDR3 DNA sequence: TGTGCCAGCAGTGACTCTCTACGGTATGGCTACACCTTC.

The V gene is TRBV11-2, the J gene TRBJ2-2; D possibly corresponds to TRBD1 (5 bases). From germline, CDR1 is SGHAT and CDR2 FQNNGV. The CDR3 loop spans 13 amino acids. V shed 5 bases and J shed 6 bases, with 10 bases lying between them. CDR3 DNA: TGTGCCAGCAGCGCGGAAGGGGCCGGGGAGCTGTTTTTT. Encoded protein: CASSAEGAGELFF.

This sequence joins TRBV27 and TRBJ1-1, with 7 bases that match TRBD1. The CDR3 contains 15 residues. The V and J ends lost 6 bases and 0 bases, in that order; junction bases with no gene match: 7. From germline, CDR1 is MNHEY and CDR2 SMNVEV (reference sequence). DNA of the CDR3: TGTGCCAGCAGCCCGACAGGGATCATGAACACTGAAGCTTTCTTT. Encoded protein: CASSPTGIMNTEAFF.

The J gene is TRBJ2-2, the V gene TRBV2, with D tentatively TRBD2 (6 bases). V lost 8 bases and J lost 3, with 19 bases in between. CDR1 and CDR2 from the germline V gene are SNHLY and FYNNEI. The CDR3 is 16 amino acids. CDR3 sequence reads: CASFVNRDLDTGELFF. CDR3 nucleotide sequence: TGTGCCAGCTTCGTAAACCGGGACTTAGACACCGGGGAGCTGTTTTTT.

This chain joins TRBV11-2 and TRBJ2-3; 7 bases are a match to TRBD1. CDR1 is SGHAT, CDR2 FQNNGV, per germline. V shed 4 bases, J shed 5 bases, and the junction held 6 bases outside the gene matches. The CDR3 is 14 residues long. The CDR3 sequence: CASSSDRDVDTQYF. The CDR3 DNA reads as TGTGCCAGCAGCTCAGACAGGGACGTAGATACGCAGTATTTT. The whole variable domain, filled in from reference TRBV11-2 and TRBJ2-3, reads EAGVAQSPRYKIIEKRQSVAFWCNPISGHATLYWYQQILGQGPKLLIQFQNNGVVDDSQLPKDRFSAERLKGVDSTLKIQPAKLEDSAVYLCASSSDRDVDTQYFGPGTRLTVL.

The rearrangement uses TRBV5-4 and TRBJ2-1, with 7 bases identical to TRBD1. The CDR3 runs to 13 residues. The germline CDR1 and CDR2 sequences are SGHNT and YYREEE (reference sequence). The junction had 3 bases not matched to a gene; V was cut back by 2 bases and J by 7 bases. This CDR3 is CASSLQGRNEQFF. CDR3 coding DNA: TGTGCCAGCAGCTTACAGGGGCGGAATGAGCAGTTCTTC.